This TCR beta chain was captured in a study of chemoradiotherapy in HPV16-positive cancers. Study information: Candidate HPV-specific T-cell clones and common TCR motifs came from functional assays in two HPV16-positive patients. Study-wide points: Only two HPV16-positive patients supplied the functional HPV-specificity definition. Candidate HPV-specific clones and E7-related TCR motifs grew in tumor during treatment.

Assay: immunoSEQ multiplex PCR; the TCRdb copy retains only in-frame clones and omits some. Of approximately 3,500 clones in the sample, roughly 78% were seen once. As for this clone: What it binds is not known.

The CDR3 length is 18 residues. Germline V gives CDR1 MNHEY, CDR2 SMNVEV (reference sequence). The germline V and J ends were trimmed by 3 bases and 3 bases, with 24 bases remaining between them. This clonotype was obtained from a human donor with HPV-associated anogenital cancer. This sequence joins TRBV27 and TRBJ2-7, with D perhaps TRBD2 (6 bases). The source material was tumor tissue, sampled from a patient who underwent chemoradiotherapy. CDR3 amino acids: CASSFADLLAFKVYEQYF. Here the CDR3 DNA reads TGTGCCAGCAGTTTCGCTGACCTTCTAGCGTTTAAGGTCTACGAGCAGTACTTC.